Listed here are 18 T cell receptor beta chains from one sample, sequenced in a study of cytomegalovirus exposure and HLA in healthy donors. 60 Vbeta and 13 Jbeta primers were used in PCR. Method: immunoSEQ multiplex PCR; TCRdb's copy keeps in-frame clones and lacks some. The table includes about 130,000 clones, 60% to 85% detected once. The sample taken for sequencing was PBMCs. The receptors stem from a woman aged 18-30 years in good health and CMV-seronegative.

This chain joins TRBV29-1 and TRBJ1-1; D remains unclear. V lost 7 bases and J lost 4, with 19 bases in between. This CDR3 region has 14 residues. The germline V gene encodes CDR1 SQVTM and CDR2 ANQGSEA. The CDR3 reads CSALIQTTGTEAFF. The CDR3 region has the DNA TGCAGCGCCCTAATCCAGACCACGGGCACTGAAGCTTTCTTT.

The CDR3 DNA sequence: TGTGCCAGCAGCCCCGGACTAGCGGGAGAGGAGCAGTACTTC. Protein product: CASSPGLAGEEQYF. V is TRBV9 and J is TRBJ2-7, with 13 bases that match TRBD2. Per germline, CDR1 SGDLS and CDR2 YYNGEE. Trimming cost V 4 bases and J 7 bases; bases outside gene matches: 5. This CDR3 spans 14 amino acids.

CDR3 in amino acids: CASSYRVAGGDTQYF. Here the CDR3 DNA reads TGTGCCAGCAGTTACCGAGTAGCGGGAGGTGATACGCAGTATTTT. The chain couples TRBV6-5 to TRBJ2-3, with TRBD2 matching 10 bases. V trimming: 2 bases; J trimming: 6 bases; junction bases outside the gene matches: 5. The CDR3 spans 15 residues. The germline gives CDR1 MNHEY, CDR2 SVGAGI.

The chain links TRBV6-5 to TRBJ2-7, with 9 bases matching TRBD1. Unmatched junction bases numbered 3, after V lost 2 bases and J lost 4 bases. The CDR3 is 14 residues long. Germline-derived CDR1 and CDR2 are MNHEY and SVGAGI. This chain's CDR3 is CASSYRTGEYEQYF. The DNA of the CDR3 is TGTGCCAGCAGTTACCGGACAGGGGAGTACGAGCAGTACTTC.

The chain carries TRBV5-4 and TRBJ2-1; tentatively, D is TRBD1 (6 bases). Per the germline V gene, CDR1 is SGHNT and CDR2 is YYREEE (reference sequence). The CDR3 extends over 15 amino acids. V was cut by 1 base and J by 9 bases, with 17 bases left in between. The CDR3 sequence is CASSLFGAQGSEQFF. As DNA, the CDR3 is TGTGCCAGCAGCTTGTTTGGGGCACAGGGCTCTGAGCAGTTCTTC.

A word on this clone: Mismatch with germline at one junction end may stem from a read error. The chain links TRBV30 to TRBJ2-1; the D gene is possibly TRBD2 (6 bases). Per germline, CDR1 GTSNPN and CDR2 SVGIG (reference sequence). The length of the CDR3 is 13 residues. The CDR3 reads CVWSLSGYNEQFF. As DNA, the CDR3 is TGTGTCTGGAGCCTTAGCGGTTACAATGAGCAGTTCTTC.

This clone was observed once. The chain combines TRBV2 with TRBJ1-2, with 8 bases that match TRBD1. The CDR3 has 13 residues. Germline V gene sequence: CDR1 SNHLY, CDR2 FYNNEI. With 6 bases clipped from V and 6 bases from J, the junction kept 6 bases outside the gene matches. DNA of the CDR3: TGTGCCAGCAGATCGGACAGGGAGAATGGCTACACCTTC. Its protein product is CASRSDRENGYTF.

This clone appeared a few times. Here the CDR3 DNA reads TGTGCCAGATCCTTAACCCGGACCGGTCGGGGCGAGCAGTACTTC. Translated, it gives CARSLTRTGRGEQYF. The rearrangement links TRBV28 to TRBJ2-7, with D possibly being TRBD2 (5 bases). CDR3 length: 15 amino acids. Germline-derived CDR1 and CDR2 are MDHEN and SYDVKM. V lost 9 bases and J 6 bases, leaving 24 bases between the germline ends.

This clone was recorded once. V usage is TRBV4-1 and J usage is TRBJ2-1; 7 positions match TRBD2. CDR1 is MGHRA and CDR2 is YSYEKL in the germline V gene. CDR3 length: 16 amino acids. V dropped 4 bases and J dropped 7; count of bases not matched to a gene: 13. The DNA of the CDR3 is TGCGCCAGCAGCCTCCTCCACCAGCGGGAAGGGAATGAGCAGTTCTTC. Translation gives CASSLLHQREGNEQFF.

The chain combines TRBV19 with TRBJ1-1; D unresolved. The CDR3 extends over 13 amino acids. Between the trimmed V and J ends, which lost 3 bases and 0 bases, there was a span of 5 bases. Germline V CDR1 and CDR2: LNHDA, SQIVND (reference sequence). This chain's CDR3 is CASSMAMNTEAFF. CDR3 sequence (DNA): TGTGCCAGTAGTATGGCAATGAACACTGAAGCTTTCTTT. The full variable domain, rest sourced from reference TRBV19 and TRBJ1-1, is DGGITQSPKYLFRKEGQNVTLSCEQNLNHDAMYWYRQDPGQGLRLIYYSQIVNDFQKGDIAEGYSVSREKKESFPLTVTSAQKNPTAFYLCASSMAMNTEAFFGQGTRLTVV.

The J gene is TRBJ1-4, the V gene TRBV6-1, with D tentatively TRBD1 (5 bases). Germline CDR1 reads MNHNS; CDR2 reads SASEGT. V was shortened by 4 bases and J by 6 bases, with 6 bases between the two germline ends. The CDR3 has 12 amino acids. CDR3 sequence (DNA): TGTGCCAGCAGTGCAGGGTATGAAAAACTGTTTTTT. As protein: CASSAGYEKLFF.

This chain uses TRBV10-3 with TRBJ2-7, with 9 bases lining up with TRBD2. Trimming cost V 6 bases and J 7 bases; bases outside gene matches: 7. CDR1 is ENHRY, CDR2 SYGVKD, per germline. This CDR3 spans 13 amino acids. The CDR3 DNA sequence: TGTGCCATCAGAGAGCGGGAGGAGGGGGAGCAGTACTTC. Its translation: CAIREREEGEQYF.

The rearrangement uses TRBV14 and TRBJ2-7; no clear D. V dropped 0 bases and J dropped 4 bases, with 16 bases sitting between them. The CDR3 is 16 amino acids. Germline loops: CDR1 SGHDN, CDR2 FVKESK. CDR3: CASSQDLEVSWYEQYF. In DNA form, the CDR3 reads TGTGCCAGCAGCCAAGATTTAGAAGTGTCCTGGTACGAGCAGTACTTC. Combining the CDR3 with reference TRBV14 and TRBJ2-7 gives the whole variable domain EAGVTQFPSHSVIEKGQTVTLRCDPISGHDNLYWYRRVMGKEIKFLLHFVKESKQDESGMPNNRFLAERTGGTYSTLKVQPAELEDSGVYFCASSQDLEVSWYEQYFGPGTRLTVT.

The rearrangement uses TRBV2 and TRBJ1-2, with TRBD1 identical over 8 bases. CDR3 length: 15 residues. Germline assignment: CDR1 SNHLY and CDR2 FYNNEI. With V trimmed by 7 bases and J by 8 bases, 15 bases remained unmatched. DNA for the CDR3: TGTGCCAGCAATCAGGACAGGGCTTTAGGGAACGGCTACACCTTC. Its protein is CASNQDRALGNGYTF.

The chain has TRBV29-1 and TRBJ1-1; a possible D gene is TRBD1 (5 bases). Trimming removed 7 bases at V and 4 bases at J, with 16 bases between. The CDR3 extends over 13 amino acids. Germline V gene sequence: CDR1 SQVTM, CDR2 ANQGSEA. The CDR3 here is CSGGGRESTEAFF. DNA of the CDR3: TGCAGCGGGGGAGGCAGGGAGAGCACTGAAGCTTTCTTT.

The V gene is TRBV7-9, the J gene TRBJ2-1; 7 nucleotides align to TRBD1. CDR1 is SEHNR and CDR2 is FQNEAQ in the germline V gene (reference sequence). Trimming at V came to 1 base and at J to 6 bases, leaving 6 bases not matched to a gene. This CDR3 comprises 15 residues. The CDR3 loop reads CASSLGDSAGNEQFF. DNA of the CDR3: TGTGCCAGCAGCTTAGGGGACAGCGCAGGCAATGAGCAGTTCTTC.

The chain links TRBV7-9 to TRBJ2-3, with D unclear. The CDR3 consists of 16 residues. V lost 5 bases to trimming and J lost 0 bases, with 15 bases between them. Germline V gene sequence: CDR1 SEHNR, CDR2 FQNEAQ (reference sequence). The CDR3 bases are TGTGCCAGCAGCCCGGCCCGACTGCCTAGCACAGATACGCAGTATTTT. As protein: CASSPARLPSTDTQYF.

This clone was recorded a few times. The chain employs TRBV30 and TRBJ1-1; D uncertain. The CDR3 consists of 15 residues. V lost 0 bases to trimming and J lost 8 bases, with 19 bases between them. Germline V gives CDR1 GTSNPN, CDR2 SVGIG (reference sequence). The CDR3 sequence is CAWSVGGNLGVEAFF. CDR3 nucleotide sequence: TGTGCCTGGAGTGTAGGAGGAAATCTCGGCGTCGAAGCTTTCTTT. Looking up the rest from reference TRBV30 and TRBJ1-1 gives the full variable domain: SQTIHQWPATLVQPVGSPLSLECTVEGTSNPNLYWYRQAAGRGLQLLFYSVGIGQISSEVPQNLSASRPQDRQFILSSKKLLLSDSGFYLCAWSVGGNLGVEAFFGQGTRLTVV.